This T cell receptor beta chain is from a study of blood T cell repertoires in COVID-19. Overall study: COVID-19 samples collected from the United States, Italy and Spain covered acute and convalescent phases. T cells, B-cell-depleted T cells, or PBMCs provided the cDNA or gDNA that served as material.

Measured with immunoSEQ multiplex PCR; TCRdb has only the in-frame clones, and not every one. The table lists 230,000 or so clones, approximately 83% of them singletons. The V end was cut by 8 bases, the J end by 3 bases, with 13 bases between. The CDR3 is made up of 12 amino acids. Germline V lookup: CDR1 SQVTM, CDR2 ANQGSEA. The sequence derives from a man between 50 and 59 years old who had recovered from COVID-19. V is TRBV29-1 and J is TRBJ2-5; D might be TRBD2 (5 bases). Sequences were obtained from PBMCs or T cells enriched from blood (not recorded which). The CDR3 spells CSFKWGEETQYF. The CDR3 region has the DNA TGCAGCTTTAAATGGGGAGAAGAGACCCAGTACTTC. Supplemented by reference TRBV29-1 and TRBJ2-5, the full variable domain reads SAVISQKPSRDICQRGTSLTIQCQVDSQVTMMFWYRQQPGQSLTLIATANQGSEATYESGFVIDKFPISRPNLTFSTLTVSNMSPEDSSIYLCSFKWGEETQYFGPGTRLLVL.